This T cell receptor (beta chain) was obtained from a study of PD-L1 blockade in urothelial cancer. Study overall: Before enrollment, 0 to 3 chemotherapy regimens had been given to patients. Blood drawn 3 weeks (second dose) and 6 weeks after treatment start was analyzed.

In each PCR, synthetic TCR analog templates were spiked in. Method: immunoSEQ multiplex PCR; TCRdb's copy keeps in-frame clones and lacks some. The sample records about 110,000 clones, approximately 90% being singletons. Documented time point: peripheral blood 6 weeks after treatment start. This TCR derives from a man aged 55 to 69 with urothelial cancer. Sequenced material: PBMCs, taken around atezolizumab (anti-PD-L1) treatment.

The CDR3 DNA is TGTGCCAGTAGGAGCGGAGCTAGCCTGGTGGGCGAGCAGTACTTC. Its translation: CASRSGASLVGEQYF. The chain uses TRBV19 and TRBJ2-7; the D gene is possibly TRBD2 (5 bases). Germline lookup yields CDR1 LNHDA and CDR2 SQIVND (reference sequence). This CDR3 is 15 amino acids long. The ends were cut back, 6 bases at V and 6 bases at J, with 21 bases in the middle.